Listed here are 28 T cell receptor beta chains from one sample, sequenced in a study of T cells after somatic rescue of genetic block. The assay was immunoSEQ multiplex PCR, and TCRdb's table has in-frame clones only and misses some. Of approximately 110,000 clones in the sample, 85% to 95% were seen once. Sequencing was carried out using peripheral blood mononuclear cells (PBMCs). The receptors were sampled from a woman between 18 and 29 years old.

In DNA, the CDR3 is TGTGCCAGCAGCTTGTGGGATCAGCCCCAGCATTTT. Translated, it gives CASSLWDQPQHF. The gene calls are TRBV5-6 and TRBJ1-5; D unclear. The germline V gene encodes CDR1 SGHDT and CDR2 YYEEEE. V was trimmed by 1 base and J by 5 bases, leaving 4 bases between them. The CDR3 has 12 residues.

The chain has TRBV19 and TRBJ1-2; D ambiguous. V lost 0 bases, J lost 5 bases, and 16 bases lay in between. This CDR3 is built from 16 residues. CDR1 is LNHDA and CDR2 is SQIVND in the germline V gene (reference sequence). This CDR3 is CASSIDHGGRLYGYTF. CDR3 bases: TGTGCCAGTAGTATAGATCACGGCGGGAGACTATATGGCTACACCTTC.

CDR3 loop: CASSYEGVEQYF. CDR3 coding DNA: TGTGCCAGCAGTTATGAGGGAGTGGAGCAGTACTTC. The chain joins TRBV6-5 to TRBJ2-7; a possible D gene is TRBD2 (5 bases). CDR3 size: 12 residues. Germline V lookup: CDR1 MNHEY, CDR2 SVGAGI. Trimming took off 3 bases at V and 7 bases at J, with 10 bases between the two ends.

The count of this clone is one. This chain connects TRBV30 to TRBJ2-5; D unclear. The CDR3 is 13 residues long. V dropped 2 bases and J dropped 13 bases, with 20 bases sitting between them. CDR1 is GTSNPN and CDR2 is SVGIG in the germline V gene (reference sequence). The CDR3 is CAWSPTAGPIGYF. DNA for the CDR3: TGTGCCTGGAGTCCTACCGCAGGCCCGATTGGGTACTTC.

There are a few counts of this clone. The chain has TRBV7-2 and TRBJ1-1, with D maybe TRBD1 (5 bases). The CDR3 runs 13 residues. Per the germline V gene, CDR1 is SGHTA and CDR2 is FQGNSA. Trimming took off 6 bases at V and 1 base at J, with 9 bases between the two ends. This CDR3 is CASSSRENTEAFF. CDR3 in DNA: TGTGCCAGCAGTTCCAGGGAGAACACTGAAGCTTTCTTT.

The J gene is TRBJ1-5, the V gene TRBV27; D is ambiguous. This CDR3 has 15 residues. V was trimmed by 2 bases and J by 11 bases, leaving 19 bases between them. The germline V gene encodes CDR1 MNHEY and CDR2 SMNVEV (reference sequence). CDR3 sequence reads: CASSLGLGPIAAQHF. CDR3 DNA: TGTGCCAGCAGTTTAGGACTAGGCCCGATAGCAGCCCAGCATTTT.

The chain is built from TRBV4-2 and TRBJ2-3; 7 bases are a match to TRBD1. Trimming at V came to 1 base and at J to 4 bases, leaving 11 bases not matched to a gene. CDR1 is LGHNA and CDR2 is YNFKEQ in the germline V gene. This CDR3 is 17 amino acids long. The chain's CDR3 is CASSQVPGRGLSDTQYF. The CDR3, as DNA: TGTGCCAGCAGCCAAGTGCCGGGTAGGGGGCTCTCAGATACGCAGTATTTT.

This rearrangement joins TRBV7-2 to TRBJ2-7; the match to TRBD2 covers 9 bases. CDR3 length: 18 residues. CDR1 SGHTA and CDR2 FQGNSA come from the germline V gene. J was trimmed by 0 bases and V by 5 bases; bases with no gene match: 14. CDR3 region: CASSASGRGGSSSYEQYF. In DNA, the CDR3 is TGTGCCAGCAGCGCTAGCGGGCGGGGGGGCTCGAGCTCCTACGAGCAGTACTTC.

CDR3 coding DNA: TGCGCCAGCAGCCAAGGAAATAACGAGCAGTACTTC. Translating it yields CASSQGNNEQYF. The V call is TRBV4-3, the J call TRBJ2-7, with D unclear. V shed 1 base and J shed 5 bases, with 6 bases lying between them. The CDR3 totals 12 residues. Per the germline V gene, CDR1 is LGHNA and CDR2 is YSLEER.

The V call is TRBV27, the J call TRBJ1-1; D not certain. Germline lookup yields CDR1 MNHEY and CDR2 SMNVEV (reference sequence). Trimming stripped 4 bases from V and 1 base from J, with 10 bases between. The CDR3 has 14 residues. CDR3 coding DNA: TGTGCCAGCAGTTCCCCGCGGGCGAACACTGAAGCTTTCTTT. It encodes CASSSPRANTEAFF.

J is TRBJ2-5 and V is TRBV13; 10 bases match TRBD2. Germline-derived CDR1 and CDR2 are PRHDT and FYEKMQ (reference sequence). Trimming took 7 bases from V and 5 from J; bases not matched to a gene: 19. This CDR3 is built from 18 residues. The DNA for the CDR3 is TGTGCCAGCAACCAAAGGGGGACCGGGACTAGCGACGGTGAGACCCAGTACTTC. It yields the protein CASNQRGTGTSDGETQYF.

Concerning this clone: At one of its ends the junction is not consistent with the germline gene, which may arise from a read error. This chain uses TRBV20-1 with TRBJ1-5, with D perhaps TRBD1 (5 bases). There are 9 residues in the CDR3. Germline V lookup: CDR1 DFQATT, CDR2 SNEGSKA (reference sequence). CDR3 nucleotide sequence: TGCAGTGCTAGATCCGGGACCATGTTT. Translation: CSARSGTMF.

The chain recombines TRBV19 with TRBJ2-2; D is tentatively TRBD1 or TRBD2 (6 bases each). The germline CDR1 and CDR2 sequences are LNHDA and SQIVND (reference sequence). This CDR3 is built from 15 residues. V lost 3 bases, J lost 7 bases, and 15 bases lay in between. The CDR3 DNA reads TGTGCCAGTAGTATTTTGGTAGGGGGGAACGGGGAGCTGTTTTTT. This encodes CASSILVGGNGELFF.

The table lists this clone with a count of one. The rearrangement joins TRBV30 to TRBJ1-5; the match to TRBD1 covers 8 bases. CDR1 GTSNPN and CDR2 SVGIG come from the germline V gene (reference sequence). The CDR3 sequence is 13 residues long. The J segment lost 5 bases and the V segment lost 3 bases, leaving 3 bases of the junction unmatched. The CDR3 loop is CAWSEQGDQPQHF. In DNA form, the CDR3 reads TGTGCCTGGAGCGAACAGGGGGATCAGCCCCAGCATTTT.

The chain combines TRBV4-3 with TRBJ2-3, with 9 positions matching TRBD2. The length of the CDR3 is 19 residues. V dropped 0 bases and J dropped 7; count of bases not matched to a gene: 17. Germline V lookup: CDR1 LGHNA, CDR2 YSLEER. DNA for the CDR3: TGCGCCAGCAGCCAAGATAGCGGGGGCTCGGAGGGGTTACCATATACGCAGTATTTT. Protein: CASSQDSGGSEGLPYTQYF.

The CDR3 DNA reads TGTGCCAGCACCAACGCAGGGGGAGAAGCTTTCTTT. Protein product: CASTNAGGEAFF. This chain joins TRBV6-6 and TRBJ1-1; TRBD1 agrees at 7 bases. Germline CDR1 and CDR2: MNHNY and SVGAGI (reference sequence). The trim removed 7 bases at V and 8 bases at J, leaving 7 bases unmatched. CDR3 length: 12 residues.

The genes are TRBV7-9 and TRBJ1-3; no clear D gene. V was shortened by 5 bases and J by 7 bases, with 18 bases between the two germline ends. Germline assignment: CDR1 SEHNR and CDR2 FQNEAQ (reference sequence). The CDR3 spans 15 residues. For the CDR3, the DNA is TGTGCCAGCAGCCCCGGGAGGAGGACCTGGAACACCATATATTTT. Translation gives CASSPGRRTWNTIYF.

This chain links TRBV6-5 with TRBJ1-6; D remains ambiguous. This CDR3 region has 15 residues. Per germline, CDR1 MNHEY and CDR2 SVGAGI. The V end lost 6 bases, the J end lost 7 bases, and 16 bases lay between the germline ends. The CDR3 DNA reads TGTGCCAGCAGGCCCCCTGGACGGGCAAATTCACCCCTCCACTTT. This gives the protein CASRPPGRANSPLHF.

The chain couples TRBV6-5 to TRBJ2-5; D possibly corresponds to TRBD2 (6 bases). The germline V gene has CDR1 MNHEY and CDR2 SVGAGI. The CDR3 consists of 15 residues. The V and J ends lost 5 bases and 5 bases respectively, with 18 bases between them. The CDR3 DNA reads as TGTGCCAGCAGTCTGGACTACTTTCGGATTGAGACCCAGTACTTC. This codes for CASSLDYFRIETQYF.

This clone was seen a few times. The rearrangement links TRBV13 to TRBJ2-4; D gene uncertain. Germline V CDR1 and CDR2: PRHDT, FYEKMQ (reference sequence). Trimming shortened V by 5 bases and J by 4 bases, and 6 bases separated the two germline ends. This CDR3 is 12 amino acids long. The CDR3 DNA reads as TGTGCCAGCAGCCGTGATAAAAACATTCAGTACTTC. Its translation: CASSRDKNIQYF.

This chain uses TRBV28 with TRBJ2-7, with D perhaps given as TRBD1 or TRBD2 (7 bases each). Between the trimmed V and J ends, which lost 4 bases and 2 bases, there was a span of 15 bases. Germline lookup yields CDR1 MDHEN and CDR2 SYDVKM. The CDR3 is made up of 15 amino acids. The chain's CDR3 is CASSSGAGTAYEQYF. The CDR3 nucleotides read TGTGCCAGCAGTTCGGGAGCGGGGACAGCCTACGAGCAGTACTTC.

This chain connects TRBV6-1 to TRBJ2-7; D uncertain. CDR3 length: 12 amino acids. The germline gives CDR1 MNHNS, CDR2 SASEGT. Trimming took 10 bases from V and 7 from J, leaving 17 bases between them. The CDR3 DNA reads as TGTGCCACTTACCGGACCGCCCGGGAGCAGTACTTC. Encoded protein: CATYRTAREQYF.

The rearrangement uses TRBV9 and TRBJ2-7; maybe TRBD1 (6 bases). Trimming pared 3 bases from V and 5 bases from J, leaving 12 bases between. There are 13 residues in the CDR3. Germline V gene sequence: CDR1 SGDLS, CDR2 YYNGEE. The CDR3 nucleotides are TGTGCCAGCAGCGGAACAGGGTTGGACGAGCAGTACTTC. It specifies CASSGTGLDEQYF.

This chain joins TRBV2 and TRBJ2-7; tentative D call: TRBD2 (7 bases). The CDR3 spans 15 residues. Germline V gene data show CDR1 as SNHLY and CDR2 as FYNNEI. The V end lost 0 bases, the J end lost 3 bases, and 12 bases lay between the germline ends. CDR3 nucleotide sequence: TGTGCCAGCAGTGAAGCACGGGGGGCCAACTACGAGCAGTACTTC. This gives the protein CASSEARGANYEQYF.

The CDR3, as DNA: TGCGCCAGCAGCCAACGTGCTATTAATGAAAAACTGTTTTTT. Protein: CASSQRAINEKLFF. The chain uses TRBV4-1 and TRBJ1-4; D unresolved. Per the germline V gene, CDR1 is MGHRA and CDR2 is YSYEKL. Trimming removed 2 bases at V and 4 bases at J, with 8 bases between. The CDR3 is 14 residues long.

This clone was counted a few times. The chain links TRBV6-5 to TRBJ1-5, with a possible D match to TRBD1 (6 bases). The CDR3 totals 15 residues. The ends were cut back, 6 bases at V and 4 bases at J, with 16 bases in the middle. Germline CDR1 MNHEY, CDR2 SVGAGI. This CDR3 reads CASSRGRTGNQPQHF. The CDR3 nucleotides read TGTGCCAGCAGCAGGGGACGGACGGGGAATCAGCCCCAGCATTTT.

The chain is built from TRBV6-1 and TRBJ1-1; a weak D match, TRBD1 (5 bases). The V end was cut by 6 bases, the J end by 6 bases, with 14 bases between. This CDR3 comprises 13 residues. The V gene's germline CDR1 is MNHNS and CDR2 SASEGT. The CDR3 DNA follows: TGTGCCAGCAGCCTACGGGGCGTCGCTGAAGCTTTCTTT. Amino acid sequence: CASSLRGVAEAFF.

CDR3 sequence reads: CASSQERGRDEKLFF. CDR3 DNA sequence: TGCGCCAGCAGCCAAGAGAGGGGTCGGGATGAAAAACTGTTTTTT. The genes are TRBV4-3 and TRBJ1-4; tentatively, D is TRBD1 (5 bases). V was trimmed by 0 bases and J by 6 bases, leaving 11 bases between them. CDR3 length: 15 amino acids. The V gene's germline CDR1 is LGHNA and CDR2 YSLEER.